A selection of T cell receptor beta chains follows, all from one sample in a study of CD8 T cells in ankylosing spondylitis. TCRdb fed the 5' RACE reads into MiXCR, producing one record per CDR3 protein. The data contain 240,000 or so distinct CDR3 sequences, about 11% of them singletons. Sequencing input: blood, either unsorted or a sorted T cell fraction (not recorded which). All receptors derive from a male donor with ankylosing spondylitis or in good health (not recorded which). The CDR3 runs from the conserved cysteine through the conserved F or W. A D gene is named only where the DNA matches it firmly.

NA | TRBV4-1 | CASSQPVTPPSGYTF
NA | TRBV12-3/TRBV12-4 | CASSLGGLYGYTF
NA | TRBV20-1 | CSVQGLAGVTEAFF
TRBD1 | TRBV12-3/TRBV12-4 | CASRPHRGPTEAFF
NA | TRBV20-1 | CSANLQGGTQYF
TRBD1 | TRBV7-9 | CASSSDRAEGYYGYTF
TRBD2 | TRBV10-2 | CASSSGGHTDTQYF
NA | TRBV7-9 | CASKIAGASEQYF
NA | TRBV20-1 | CSARGPAPGSGANVLTF
TRBD2 | TRBV7-3 | CASRDLAGGSNTGELFF
NA | TRBV9 | CASSAGGRFTDTQYF
NA | TRBV24-1 | CATSDYRGLGETQYF
NA | TRBV9 | CASSVTGSNQETQYF